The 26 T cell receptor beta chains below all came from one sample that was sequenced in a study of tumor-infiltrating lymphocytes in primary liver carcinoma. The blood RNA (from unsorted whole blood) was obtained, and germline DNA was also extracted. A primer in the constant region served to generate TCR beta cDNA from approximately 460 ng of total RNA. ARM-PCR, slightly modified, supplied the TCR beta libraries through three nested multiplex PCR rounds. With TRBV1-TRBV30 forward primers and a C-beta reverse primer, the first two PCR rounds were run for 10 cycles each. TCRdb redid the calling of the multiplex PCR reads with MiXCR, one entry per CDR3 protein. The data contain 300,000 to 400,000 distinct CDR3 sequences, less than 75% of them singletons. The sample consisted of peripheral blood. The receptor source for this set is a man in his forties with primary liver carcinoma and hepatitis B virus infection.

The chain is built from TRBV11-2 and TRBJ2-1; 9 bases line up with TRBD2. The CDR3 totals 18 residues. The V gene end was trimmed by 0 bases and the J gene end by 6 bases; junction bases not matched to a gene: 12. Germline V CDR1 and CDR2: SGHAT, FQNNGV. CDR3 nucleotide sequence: TGTGCCAGCAGCTTAGATTGCGGGAGGGTACGTTCCCGCAATGAGCAGTTCTTC. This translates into CASSLDCGRVRSRNEQFF.

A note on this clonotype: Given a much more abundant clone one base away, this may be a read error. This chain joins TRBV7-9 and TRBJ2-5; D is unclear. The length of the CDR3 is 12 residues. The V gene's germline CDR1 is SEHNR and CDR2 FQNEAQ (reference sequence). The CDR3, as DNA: TGTGCCTGCAGCTCGACTTGGGAGACCCAGTACTTC. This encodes CACSSTWETQYF.

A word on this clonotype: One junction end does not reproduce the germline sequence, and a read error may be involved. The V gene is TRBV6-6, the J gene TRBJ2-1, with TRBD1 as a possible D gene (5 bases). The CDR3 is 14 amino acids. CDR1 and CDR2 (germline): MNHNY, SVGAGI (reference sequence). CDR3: CANSQGNGAREQFF. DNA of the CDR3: TGTGCCAACAGTCAGGGTAATGGGGCGAGGGAGCAGTTCTTC.

The CDR3 nucleotides are TGTGCCTGGAGTCGAGGGGACACCTACTACAATGAGCAGTTCTTC. It yields the protein CAWSRGDTYYNEQFF. The chain recombines TRBV30 with TRBJ2-1; perhaps TRBD1 as D (6 bases). The V end lost 2 bases, the J end lost 3 bases, and 14 bases lay between the germline ends. CDR3 length: 15 amino acids. CDR1 is GTSNPN, CDR2 SVGIG, per germline (reference sequence).

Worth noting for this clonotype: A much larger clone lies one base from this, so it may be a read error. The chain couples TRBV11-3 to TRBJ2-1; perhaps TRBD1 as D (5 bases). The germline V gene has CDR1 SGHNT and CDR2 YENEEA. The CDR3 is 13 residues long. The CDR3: CACSLEYRREQFF. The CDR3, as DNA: TGTGCCTGCAGCTTAGAATACAGGCGTGAGCAGTTCTTC.

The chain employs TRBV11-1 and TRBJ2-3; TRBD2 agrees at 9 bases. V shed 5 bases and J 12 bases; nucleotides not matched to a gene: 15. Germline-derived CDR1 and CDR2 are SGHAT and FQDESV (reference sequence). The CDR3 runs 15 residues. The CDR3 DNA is TGTGCCAGCAGCCCTGGTCGGAGCGGGAGGTTGACTCAGTATTTT. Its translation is CASSPGRSGRLTQYF.

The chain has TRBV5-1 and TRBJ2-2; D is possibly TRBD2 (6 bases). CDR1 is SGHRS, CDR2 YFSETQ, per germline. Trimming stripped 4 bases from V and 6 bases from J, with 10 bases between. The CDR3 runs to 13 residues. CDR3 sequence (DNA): TGCGCCAGCAGCGCCGCTAGCGCCGGGGAGCTGTTTTTT. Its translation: CASSAASAGELFF.

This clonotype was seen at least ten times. The CDR3 region is CASSLVPGTVSTDTQYF. CDR3 nucleotide sequence: TGTGCCAGCAGCTTAGTCCCCGGGACGGTTAGCACAGATACGCAGTATTTT. The chain recombines TRBV11-2 with TRBJ2-3; D assignment may be TRBD1 or TRBD2 (5 bases each). The CDR3 sequence is 17 residues long. The germline gives CDR1 SGHAT, CDR2 FQNNGV. With 1 base removed from V and 0 bases from J, the gap between germline ends came to 14 bases.

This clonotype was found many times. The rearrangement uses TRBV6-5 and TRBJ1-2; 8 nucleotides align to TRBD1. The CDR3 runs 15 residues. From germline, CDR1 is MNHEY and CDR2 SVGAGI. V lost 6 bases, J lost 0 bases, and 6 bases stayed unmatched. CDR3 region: CASRHRGDANYGYTF. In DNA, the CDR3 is TGTGCCAGCAGGCACAGGGGGGACGCTAACTATGGCTACACCTTC.

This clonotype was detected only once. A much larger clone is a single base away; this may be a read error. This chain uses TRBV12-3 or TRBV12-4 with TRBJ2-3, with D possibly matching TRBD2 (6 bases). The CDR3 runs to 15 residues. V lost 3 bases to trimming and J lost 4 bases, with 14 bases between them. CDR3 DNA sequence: TGTGCCAGCAGTTTTAGGGAGAGGGAGGCAGATACGCAGTATTTT. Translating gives CASSFREREADTQYF.

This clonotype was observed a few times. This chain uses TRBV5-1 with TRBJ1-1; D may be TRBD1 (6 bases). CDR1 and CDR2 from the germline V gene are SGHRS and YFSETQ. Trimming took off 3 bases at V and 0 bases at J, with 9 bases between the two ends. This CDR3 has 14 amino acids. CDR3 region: CASSYDRLNTEAFF. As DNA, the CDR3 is TGCGCCAGCAGCTACGACAGGTTGAACACTGAAGCTTTCTTT.

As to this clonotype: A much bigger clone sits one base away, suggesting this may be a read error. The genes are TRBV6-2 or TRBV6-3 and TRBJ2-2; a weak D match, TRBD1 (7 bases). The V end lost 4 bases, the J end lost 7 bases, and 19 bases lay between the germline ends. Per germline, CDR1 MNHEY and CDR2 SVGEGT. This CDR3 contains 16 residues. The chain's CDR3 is CASSWWTGGLIGELFF. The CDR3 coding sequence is TGTGCCAGCAGTTGGTGGACAGGAGGGCTTATCGGGGAGCTGTTTTTT.

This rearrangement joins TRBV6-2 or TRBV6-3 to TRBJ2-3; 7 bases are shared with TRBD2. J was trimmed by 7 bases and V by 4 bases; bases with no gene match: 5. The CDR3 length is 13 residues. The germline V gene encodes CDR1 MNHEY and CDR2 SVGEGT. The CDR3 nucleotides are TGTGCCAGCAGTTCGGCACTAGCGAATACGCAGTATTTT. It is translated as CASSSALANTQYF.

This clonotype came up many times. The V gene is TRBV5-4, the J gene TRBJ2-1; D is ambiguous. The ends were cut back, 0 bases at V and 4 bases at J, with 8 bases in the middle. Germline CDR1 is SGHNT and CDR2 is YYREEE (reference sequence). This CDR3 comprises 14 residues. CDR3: CASSLVGQYNEQFF. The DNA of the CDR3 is TGTGCCAGCAGCTTGGTAGGGCAGTACAATGAGCAGTTCTTC. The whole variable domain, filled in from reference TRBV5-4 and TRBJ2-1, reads ETGVTQSPTHLIKTRGQQVTLRCSSQSGHNTVSWYQQALGQGPQFIFQYYREEENGRGNFPPRFSGLQFPNYSSELNVNALELDDSALYLCASSLVGQYNEQFFGPGTRLTVL.

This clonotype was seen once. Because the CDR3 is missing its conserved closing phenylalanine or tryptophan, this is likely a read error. CDR3 DNA sequence: TGTGCCGGCAGCTCCGGACAGACAACCAATGAGCAGTTCTTA. Translated: CAGSSGQTTNEQFL. This chain connects TRBV11-2 to TRBJ2-1; D might be TRBD1 (6 bases). CDR1 and CDR2 (germline): SGHAT, FQNNGV. The CDR3 runs to 14 residues.

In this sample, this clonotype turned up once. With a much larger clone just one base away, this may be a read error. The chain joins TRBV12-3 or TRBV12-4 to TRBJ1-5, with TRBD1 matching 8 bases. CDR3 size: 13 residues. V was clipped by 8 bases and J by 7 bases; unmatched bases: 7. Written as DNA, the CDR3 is TGTGCCAGCTGTAAGGACAGGGACCAGCCCCAGCATTTT. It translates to CASCKDRDQPQHF.

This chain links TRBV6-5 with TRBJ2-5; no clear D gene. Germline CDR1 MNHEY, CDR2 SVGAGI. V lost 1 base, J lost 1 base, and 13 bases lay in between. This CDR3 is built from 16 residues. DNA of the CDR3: TGTGCCAGCAGTTACTTGTTGTACGCCAGCCAAGAGACCCAGTACTTC. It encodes CASSYLLYASQETQYF.

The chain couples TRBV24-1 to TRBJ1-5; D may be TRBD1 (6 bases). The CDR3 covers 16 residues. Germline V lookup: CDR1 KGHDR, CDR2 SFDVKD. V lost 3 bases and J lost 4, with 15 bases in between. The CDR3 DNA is TGTGCCACCAGTGATCCGAGTACAGGGTATAATCAGCCCCAGCATTTT. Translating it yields CATSDPSTGYNQPQHF.

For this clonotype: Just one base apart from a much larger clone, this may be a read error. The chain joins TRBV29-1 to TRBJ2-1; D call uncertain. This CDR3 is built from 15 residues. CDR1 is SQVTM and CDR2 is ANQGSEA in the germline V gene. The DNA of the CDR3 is TGCAGCGTTGAAGATATTCAGGACGTTTACAATAAGCAGTTCTTC. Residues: CSVEDIQDVYNKQFF.

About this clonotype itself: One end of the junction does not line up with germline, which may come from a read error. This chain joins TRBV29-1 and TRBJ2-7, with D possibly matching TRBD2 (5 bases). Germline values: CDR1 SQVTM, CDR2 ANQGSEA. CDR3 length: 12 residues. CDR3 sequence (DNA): TGCAGGGTTCGGCAGGCGGGCTACGAGCAATACTTC. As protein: CRVRQAGYEQYF.

The CDR3 DNA is TGCGCCAGCAGCTTGATCGGGAGTCGGGAGACCCAGTACTTC. This gives the protein CASSLIGSRETQYF. The rearrangement links TRBV5-1 to TRBJ2-5, with D perhaps matching TRBD2 (6 bases). CDR1 and CDR2 from the germline V gene are SGHRS and YFSETQ. The V and J ends lost 1 base and 5 bases respectively, with 12 bases between them. The CDR3 totals 14 residues.

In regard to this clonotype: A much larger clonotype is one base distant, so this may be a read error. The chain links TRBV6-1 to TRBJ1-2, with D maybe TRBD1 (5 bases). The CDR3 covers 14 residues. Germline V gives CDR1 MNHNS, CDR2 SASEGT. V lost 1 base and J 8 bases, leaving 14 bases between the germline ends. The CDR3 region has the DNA TGTGCCAGCAGTGAAGAGGACACCCGGCCGGGCTACACCTTC. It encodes CASSEEDTRPGYTF.

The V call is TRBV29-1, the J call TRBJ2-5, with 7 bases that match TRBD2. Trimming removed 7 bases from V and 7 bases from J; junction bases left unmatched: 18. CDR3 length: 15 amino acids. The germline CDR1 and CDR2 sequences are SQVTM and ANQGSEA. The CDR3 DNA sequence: TGCAGCGCTGAGAGGTTAGCGGGTGACGACGGGACCCAGTACTTC. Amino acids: CSAERLAGDDGTQYF. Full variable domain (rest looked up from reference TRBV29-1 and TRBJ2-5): SAVISQKPSRDICQRGTSLTIQCQVDSQVTMMFWYRQQPGQSLTLIATANQGSEATYESGFVIDKFPISRPNLTFSTLTVSNMSPEDSSIYLCSAERLAGDDGTQYFGPGTRLLVL.

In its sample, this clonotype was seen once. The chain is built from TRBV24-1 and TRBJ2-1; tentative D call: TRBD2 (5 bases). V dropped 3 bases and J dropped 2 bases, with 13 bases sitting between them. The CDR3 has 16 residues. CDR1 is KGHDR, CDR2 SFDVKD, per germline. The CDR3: CATSDALALPYNEQFF. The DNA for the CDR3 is TGTGCCACCAGTGATGCTCTAGCCCTCCCCTACAATGAGCAGTTCTTC.

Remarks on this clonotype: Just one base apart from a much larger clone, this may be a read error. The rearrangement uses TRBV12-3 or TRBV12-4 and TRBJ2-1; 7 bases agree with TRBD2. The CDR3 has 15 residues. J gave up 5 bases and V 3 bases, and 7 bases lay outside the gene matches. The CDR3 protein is CASSFTGGLDNEQFF. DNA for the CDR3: TGTGCCAGCAGTTTTACGGGGGGACTCGACAATGAGCAGTTCTTC.

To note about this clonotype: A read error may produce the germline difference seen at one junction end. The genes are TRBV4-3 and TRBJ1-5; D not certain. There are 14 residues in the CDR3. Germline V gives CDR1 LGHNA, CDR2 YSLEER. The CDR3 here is CTSSQDISNQPQHF. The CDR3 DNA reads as TGCACCAGCAGCCAAGATATAAGCAATCAGCCCCAGCATTTT.